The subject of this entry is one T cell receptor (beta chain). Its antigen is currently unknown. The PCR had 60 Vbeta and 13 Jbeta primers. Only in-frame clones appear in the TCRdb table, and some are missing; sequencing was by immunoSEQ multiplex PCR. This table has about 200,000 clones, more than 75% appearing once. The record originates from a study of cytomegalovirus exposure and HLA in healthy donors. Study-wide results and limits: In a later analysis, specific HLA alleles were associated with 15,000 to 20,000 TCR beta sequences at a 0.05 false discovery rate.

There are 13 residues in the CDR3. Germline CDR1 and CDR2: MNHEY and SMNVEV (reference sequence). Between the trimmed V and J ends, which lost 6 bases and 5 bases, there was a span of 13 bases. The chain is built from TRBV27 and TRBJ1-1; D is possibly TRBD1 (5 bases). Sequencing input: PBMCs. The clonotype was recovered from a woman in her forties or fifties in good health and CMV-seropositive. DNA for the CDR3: TGTGCCAGCAGCCCTCGCGGGGGGACTGAAGCTTTCTTT. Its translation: CASSPRGGTEAFF.